These T cell receptor beta chains were read from a single sample in a study of glioma-infiltrating T cells after dendritic cell vaccination. TCRdb's copy holds only in-frame clones and misses some; the assay was immunoSEQ multiplex PCR. The table shows about 92,000 clones, with about nine tenths occurring only once. The input for sequencing was blood, taken before dendritic cell vaccination. These receptors were obtained from a human donor with glioblastoma. The conserved cysteine and the conserved F or W are not part of the CDR3 here. The order of the fields is CDR3 protein, V gene.

cdr3_aa: ASSSYSGSSEQY
v_call: TRBV11-3

cdr3_aa: ASSEELGQGAYEQY
v_call: TRBV2

cdr3_aa: ASSELQGQETQY
v_call: TRBV25-1

cdr3_aa: ASSQARGHYEQY
v_call: TRBV4-3

cdr3_aa: ASSPPGLAGGMSEQF
v_call: TRBV7-2

cdr3_aa: ASSLGDRDLGEQY
v_call: TRBV27

cdr3_aa: ASSTYREQY
v_call: TRBV6-6

cdr3_aa: ASSQDMPQRNNEQF
v_call: TRBV4-1

cdr3_aa: ASSVTGTITSTDTQY
v_call: TRBV9

cdr3_aa: ASRTETYNEQF
v_call: TRBV2

cdr3_aa: ATSGKDREQY
v_call: TRBV19

cdr3_aa: ASSIQGINYGYT
v_call: TRBV2

cdr3_aa: ASSAGDGNTEAF
v_call: TRBV6-1

cdr3_aa: ASRSFPGLQNIQY
v_call: TRBV27

cdr3_aa: ASSDDGWPTGETQY
v_call: TRBV7-2

cdr3_aa: ASSSNRQVDLYEQY
v_call: TRBV27

cdr3_aa: ATSRDPGGVDQPQH
v_call: TRBV15

cdr3_aa: ASSQVPGDIYNEQF
v_call: TRBV14

cdr3_aa: ASRGSNQPQH
v_call: TRBV6-5

cdr3_aa: ASSHLPSGRTGYYGYT
v_call: TRBV7-8

cdr3_aa: ASSVEQASSYNEQF
v_call: TRBV9

cdr3_aa: ASSYSTTNEKLF
v_call: TRBV6-5

cdr3_aa: ASSLSGAGQPQH
v_call: TRBV5-1

cdr3_aa: SVQPSGESEQY
v_call: TRBV29-1

cdr3_aa: ASSTGTSDYNEQF
v_call: TRBV7-8

cdr3_aa: ASSSRVGEQY
v_call: TRBV27

cdr3_aa: ASSLGAGGYT
v_call: TRBV7-9

cdr3_aa: ASSHTGQANYGYT
v_call: TRBV5-4

cdr3_aa: ASSGGGLAGGNEQF
v_call: TRBV13

cdr3_aa: ASRAGATNEKLF
v_call: TRBV6-1

cdr3_aa: ASSPGQGASGYT
v_call: TRBV6-5

cdr3_aa: ASRGTANYGYT
v_call: TRBV2

cdr3_aa: ATSRDLGGTAKTQY
v_call: TRBV15

cdr3_aa: ASSQDRRDEQF
v_call: TRBV4-1

cdr3_aa: ASRDRGVNNYGYT
v_call: TRBV2

cdr3_aa: ASRRQGPETQY
v_call: TRBV6-5

cdr3_aa: ASSLGGGYT
v_call: TRBV5-5

cdr3_aa: ASRGQFTEAF
v_call: TRBV6-1

cdr3_aa: ASSVSAARGEKLF
v_call: TRBV9